This T cell receptor beta chain originates from a study of T cell repertoires in cytomegalovirus infection. About the research overall: Indicated by public TCR beta signatures were CMV infection and matching HLA type. The study's findings and limits: Adding up the frequency of public TCR beta families identified people who carried CMV plus the relevant HLA. Clonotype analysis showed dominance of the ex vivo response by HLA-C-restricted CMV-specific TCR beta clonotypes.

Germline values: CDR1 SGHVS, CDR2 FNYEAQ. This CDR3 has 15 amino acids. Each CDR3 protein is one row after TCRdb ran MiXCR on the reads. Of hundreds of thousands of distinct CDR3 sequences in the sample, approximately 24% were seen once. As for this clonotype: As yet, its antigen is unknown. This may be a read error: a much more frequent sequence differs by one nucleotide.

The sequence was obtained from a human donor in good health (CMV status not recorded). Some clones in this sample may be carry-over from other donors' samples. V usage is TRBV7-6 and J usage is TRBJ1-1; tentative D call: TRBD1 (6 bases). The specimen was CD8+ T cells from PBMCs. The CDR3 DNA reads TGTGCCAACAGCCCCGAGGCAGGGGAAGGGACTGAAGCTTTCTTT. The encoded protein is CANSPEAGEGTEAFF.